Below are 3 T cell receptor beta chains sequenced from a single sample in a study of blood T cell repertoires in COVID-19. The assay was immunoSEQ multiplex PCR, and TCRdb's table has in-frame clones only and misses some. The table has about 200,000 clones, around 90% seen once. The sequenced sample consisted of peripheral blood. The receptors stem from a man younger than 35 with active or convalescent COVID-19.

The rearrangement uses TRBV15 and TRBJ1-6, with D maybe TRBD1 (6 bases). V was pared by 11 bases and J by 1 base, with 27 bases between. The CDR3 totals 19 residues. CDR1 and CDR2 from the germline V gene are LNHNV and YYDKDF (reference sequence). The CDR3 region has the DNA TGTGCCGCCAAAGGGCCCGGGACAAAAAAAAGGTCCTATAATTCACCCCTCCACTTT. Translating it yields CAAKGPGTKKRSYNSPLHF.

This clone was detected a few times. This chain joins TRBV27 and TRBJ1-4; D is ambiguous. The CDR3 loop spans 13 amino acids. CDR1 MNHEY and CDR2 SMNVEV come from the germline V gene (reference sequence). Trimming took 5 bases from V and 10 from J, leaving 14 bases between them. The CDR3 region is CASSHEGRGKLFF. The CDR3 DNA reads TGTGCCAGCAGTCACGAAGGCCGGGGAAAACTGTTTTTT.

This clone showed up just once. The V gene is TRBV7-9, the J gene TRBJ1-2; D is unclear. Germline lookup yields CDR1 SEHNR and CDR2 FQNEAQ (reference sequence). The V end lost 5 bases, the J end lost 7 bases, and 17 bases lay between the germline ends. This CDR3 has 14 residues. The DNA for the CDR3 is TGTGCCAGCAGCCCTTCCGGAGGGTTCGGTGGCTACACCTTC. It is translated as CASSPSGGFGGYTF.